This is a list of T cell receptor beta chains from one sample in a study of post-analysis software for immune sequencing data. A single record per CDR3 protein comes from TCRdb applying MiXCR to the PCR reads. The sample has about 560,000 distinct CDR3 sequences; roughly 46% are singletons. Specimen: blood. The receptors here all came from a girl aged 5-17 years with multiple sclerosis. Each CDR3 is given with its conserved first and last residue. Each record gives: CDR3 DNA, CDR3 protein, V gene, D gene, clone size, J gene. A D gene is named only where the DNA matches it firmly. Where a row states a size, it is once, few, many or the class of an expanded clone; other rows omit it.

cdr3_nt: TGTGCCAGCAGTCCTATCGGACAGGGAGGGGGGACTGAAGCTTTCTTT
cdr3_aa: CASSPIGQGGGTEAFF
v_call: TRBV12-3/TRBV12-4
d_call: TRBD1
clone_size: few
j_call: TRBJ1-1

cdr3_nt: TGTGCCATCAGTGAGTCTTATCAGGGGGACACTGAAGCTTTCTTT
cdr3_aa: CAISESYQGDTEAFF
v_call: TRBV10-3
d_call: TRBD1
clone_size: few
j_call: TRBJ1-1

cdr3_nt: TGTGCCAGCAGCCATCGCTGGATTGGGGGGCGCGTACGAGAGACCCAGTACTTC
cdr3_aa: CASSHRWIGGRVRETQYF
v_call: TRBV5-5
d_call: -
clone_size: few
j_call: TRBJ2-5

cdr3_nt: TGTGCCAGCAGCCACCTAACGGCCGGGACAGGGAAGAGCTCCTACAATGAGCAGTTCTTC
cdr3_aa: CASSHLTAGTGKSSYNEQFF
v_call: TRBV7-9
d_call: TRBD1
clone_size: -
j_call: TRBJ2-1

cdr3_nt: TGCAATGCCATCGGGGCTAGCGGGGCCGGAACAGATACGCAGTATTTT
cdr3_aa: CNAIGASGAGTDTQYF
v_call: TRBV20-1
d_call: TRBD2
clone_size: -
j_call: TRBJ2-3

cdr3_nt: TGCGCCGGCAGCTTGGAGGGACAGGCCAGTTATGGCTACACCTTC
cdr3_aa: CAGSLEGQASYGYTF
v_call: TRBV5-1
d_call: TRBD1
clone_size: -
j_call: TRBJ1-2

cdr3_nt: TGTGCCAGCACCTACGGATACCACAGACGAGGGACTGAAGCTTTCTTT
cdr3_aa: CASTYGYHRRGTEAFF
v_call: TRBV12-3/TRBV12-4
d_call: -
clone_size: few
j_call: TRBJ1-1

cdr3_nt: TGTGCCAGCAGTGAGAGACGTTACGGGGCCATCGCCCACGAGCAGTACTTC
cdr3_aa: CASSERRYGAIAHEQYF
v_call: TRBV6-1
d_call: -
clone_size: once
j_call: TRBJ2-7

cdr3_nt: TGCGCCAGCAGCAAATCGGAGGGTGGCTACACCTTC
cdr3_aa: CASSKSEGGYTF
v_call: TRBV5-1
d_call: -
clone_size: few
j_call: TRBJ1-2

cdr3_nt: TGTGCCAGCAGCTGGGGAGCTTACGAGCAGTACTTC
cdr3_aa: CASSWGAYEQYF
v_call: TRBV5-6
d_call: -
clone_size: few
j_call: TRBJ2-7

cdr3_nt: TGTGCCAGCAGGGGGACGTCCCCTCTAGGGCCCCAGCATTTT
cdr3_aa: CASRGTSPLGPQHF
v_call: TRBV12-3/TRBV12-4
d_call: -
clone_size: -
j_call: TRBJ1-5

cdr3_nt: TGCAGTGCCACTAGTGGGCAAACTTACAATGAGCAGTTCTTC
cdr3_aa: CSATSGQTYNEQFF
v_call: TRBV20-1
d_call: -
clone_size: -
j_call: TRBJ2-1

cdr3_nt: TGTGCCAGCAGGAGAGGGGGGGTCACTGAAGCTTTCTTT
cdr3_aa: CASRRGGVTEAFF
v_call: TRBV12-3/TRBV12-4
d_call: -
clone_size: -
j_call: TRBJ1-1

cdr3_nt: TGTGCCAGCAGCCAAGTTTCCCACGGGAACACTGAAGCTTTCTTT
cdr3_aa: CASSQVSHGNTEAFF
v_call: TRBV4-2
d_call: -
clone_size: -
j_call: TRBJ1-1

cdr3_nt: TGTGCCAGCAGTCAAGCGGGACCCTCTAGCACAGATACGCAGTATTTT
cdr3_aa: CASSQAGPSSTDTQYF
v_call: TRBV6-1
d_call: TRBD2
clone_size: few
j_call: TRBJ2-3